This T cell receptor (beta chain) was sequenced in a study of T cell responses to AZD1222 COVID-19 vaccine. Second doses that came at about 4 or about 12 weeks were put together. About this clone: Its cognate antigen is unknown.

Profiled with immunoSEQ multiplex PCR; TCRdb holds only in-frame clones, not every one. The repertoire includes more than 65,000 clones, roughly 85% of them detected once, and around 3.6% sits in the top ten. Study observations and caveats: Targeting of unmutated variant regions was reportedly seen in nearly half of spike-specific TCRs. Donors skewed white British and female; clonal diversity was possibly underestimated. Spike-specific TCR breadth and depth went up after people got two AZD1222 doses.

Germline CDR1 is MDHEN and CDR2 is SYDVKM. CDR3 length: 16 residues. V was clipped by 5 bases and J by 0 bases, with 13 bases between them. The sample here was peripheral blood, taken 28 days after the second AZD1222 dose. The V and J genes are TRBV28 and TRBJ1-4, with D unresolved. This clonotype originated in an adult who received the AZD1222 COVID-19 vaccine. The CDR3 DNA sequence: TGTGCCAGCAGTCCTTTCCCGTATGCAACTAATGAAAAACTGTTTTTT. Residues: CASSPFPYATNEKLFF.